The rows below give T cell receptor beta chains drawn from one sample of a study of spatial heterogeneity in lung cancer. TCRdb re-derived calls from the 5' RACE reads in MiXCR, one entry per CDR3 protein. The repertoire holds over 9,000 distinct CDR3 sequences, with about 15% as singletons. The sample in question was lung tumor tissue, obtained at surgery. The receptors stem from a male donor with early-stage non-small cell lung cancer. Both conserved end residues are part of each CDR3. The D gene is left open where the match is weak. Size is stated for part of the rows, as once, few or many counts, or as a class when the clone is expanded.

v_gene,d_gene,j_gene,abundance,CDR3nt,CDR3aa
TRBV7-2,TRBD2,TRBJ2-1,NA,TGTGCCAGCAGCCCAGGACTAGCGGGAAATAATGAGCAGTTCTTC,CASSPGLAGNNEQFF
TRBV4-1,TRBD2,TRBJ2-5,many,TGCGCCAGCAGCCAAGATCTCGCGGGAGGACCCCAAGAGACCCAGTACTTC,CASSQDLAGGPQETQYF
TRBV18,TRBD2,TRBJ2-3,medium-sized,TGTGCCAGCTCACCCCAGGAGCGGGGGGACCCTCAGGATACGCAGTATTTT,CASSPQERGDPQDTQYF
TRBV29-1,TRBD2,TRBJ2-1,few,TGCAGCGTAGCTTCTAGCGGGAGGGTTCAGGGTGAGCAGTTCTTC,CSVASSGRVQGEQFF
TRBV4-3,NA,TRBJ1-4,many,TGCGCCAGCAGCCAAGCACTGCCTGAAAAACTGTTTTTT,CASSQALPEKLFF
TRBV7-3,NA,TRBJ2-4,many,TGTGCCAGCAGCCCTACAGGGGCCAAAAACATTCAGTACTTC,CASSPTGAKNIQYF
TRBV7-6,NA,TRBJ2-1,NA,TGTGCCAGCAGCTTAGAGTCCCCATCTTACAATGAGCAGTTCTTC,CASSLESPSYNEQFF
TRBV20-1,TRBD1,TRBJ2-3,many,TGCAGTGCCACCGGGACAGGGAGGTCAGATACGCAGTATTTT,CSATGTGRSDTQYF
TRBV20-1,TRBD1,TRBJ2-7,many,TGCAGTGCCAGCACAGGGGCCTACGAGCAGTACTTC,CSASTGAYEQYF
TRBV6-2/TRBV6-3,NA,TRBJ1-5,medium-sized,TGTGCCAGCGCGCGTCATGGTAATCAGCCCCAGCATTTT,CASARHGNQPQHF
TRBV7-6,NA,TRBJ2-7,few,TGTGCCAGCAGCTTAGATTATGGGGTAGGCTACGAGCAGTACTTC,CASSLDYGVGYEQYF
TRBV20-1,TRBD2,TRBJ2-3,many,TGCAGTGTTCCCCAGCGGGGGGGCACAGATACGCAGTATTTT,CSVPQRGGTDTQYF
TRBV29-1,TRBD1,TRBJ2-5,many,TGCAGCGTCAACAGGGGAAAGGAGACCCAGTACTTC,CSVNRGKETQYF
TRBV7-2,TRBD1,TRBJ2-6,many,TGTGCCAGCAGCCCAAAGACGGGACAGGGTTCTGGGGCCAACGTCCTGACTTTC,CASSPKTGQGSGANVLTF
TRBV29-1,NA,TRBJ2-7,many,TGCAGCCTTCCCTCCGGACCAAGCTACGAGCAGTACTTC,CSLPSGPSYEQYF
TRBV20-1,TRBD1,TRBJ2-7,NA,TGCAGTGCTAGACGACAGGGCCCCTACGAGCAGTACTTC,CSARRQGPYEQYF
TRBV20-1,NA,TRBJ1-4,large,TGCAGTGCTAGGGACAGCGACTCAACTAATGAAAAACTGTTTTTT,CSARDSDSTNEKLFF
TRBV20-1,NA,TRBJ2-4,NA,TGCAGTGCCCAAGAGGACACCGCCAAAAACATTCAGTACTTC,CSAQEDTAKNIQYF
TRBV7-9,NA,TRBJ2-2,NA,TGTGCCAGCAGCTTAGGGGGCAGCTACACCGGGGAGCTGTTTTTT,CASSLGGSYTGELFF
TRBV12-3/TRBV12-4,TRBD1,TRBJ2-7,NA,TGTGCCAGCACCGCCGGGACAGGGGTGTACTACGAGCAGTACTTC,CASTAGTGVYYEQYF
TRBV23-1,NA,TRBJ1-5,few,TGCGCCAGCCTTCATCAGCCCCAGCATTTT,CASLHQPQHF
TRBV20-1,NA,TRBJ2-1,NA,TGCAGTGCTGGGGGGAATAATGAGCAGTTCTTC,CSAGGNNEQFF
TRBV6-5,NA,TRBJ2-3,NA,TGTGCCAGCACCCCCCCCGGGAGCACAGATACGCAGTATTTT,CASTPPGSTDTQYF
TRBV30,NA,TRBJ1-6,NA,TGTGCCTGGGCAGGTCTACGAAATTCACCCCTCCACTTT,CAWAGLRNSPLHF
TRBV6-2/TRBV6-3,TRBD2,TRBJ2-7,many,TGTGCCAGCAGTTCCGGGACTAGCGGGAGATTCAAGCAGTACTTC,CASSSGTSGRFKQYF
TRBV27,TRBD1,TRBJ1-1,many,TGTGCCAGCAGTTTACTACAGGGGCGTAACACTGAAGCTTTCTTT,CASSLLQGRNTEAFF
TRBV5-1,NA,TRBJ2-5,once,TGCGCCAGGCAAGAGGGGTATACTTTTAAAGAGACCCAGTACTTC,CARQEGYTFKETQYF
TRBV12-3/TRBV12-4,TRBD1,TRBJ1-4,many,TGTGCCAGCAGTTTACGACAGGGCGCCGTATCTAATGAAAAACTGTTTTTT,CASSLRQGAVSNEKLFF
TRBV5-4,NA,TRBJ1-2,many,TGTGCCAGCAGCTTGGATGGGAACGGCTACACCTTC,CASSLDGNGYTF
TRBV7-2,TRBD2,TRBJ2-7,many,TGTGCCAGCAGCTTAGAAGCGGGGGTTTCCTACGAGCAGTACTTC,CASSLEAGVSYEQYF
TRBV5-4,TRBD2,TRBJ2-3,many,TGTGCCAGCAGCTCCCCAAGACCCCAGCGGGGGAGCACAGATACGCAGTATTTT,CASSSPRPQRGSTDTQYF
TRBV7-2,NA,TRBJ2-7,NA,TGTGCCAGCAGCTTAGCGGGGGCCTACGAGCAGTACTTC,CASSLAGAYEQYF
TRBV20-1,NA,TRBJ2-3,many,TGCAGTGCTAGGAGGAGGTATCCGAGCACAGATACGCAGTATTTT,CSARRRYPSTDTQYF
TRBV3-1,NA,TRBJ2-6,many,TGTGCCAGCAGCGGACAGCAGCCCGCTGGGGCCAACGTCCTGACTTTC,CASSGQQPAGANVLTF
TRBV20-1,TRBD1,TRBJ2-7,many,TGCAGTGCTAGCCGGCAGGGGGCCCCCTACGAGCAGTACTTC,CSASRQGAPYEQYF
TRBV5-4,TRBD1,TRBJ2-5,many,TGTGCCAGCAGCTGGAGTCGGGACAGTTTGAGAGAGACCCAGTACTTC,CASSWSRDSLRETQYF
TRBV18,TRBD2,TRBJ2-1,few,TGTGCCAGCTCTCACGGACTAGCGGGAGGAAATAGCTCCTACAATGAGCAGTTCTTC,CASSHGLAGGNSSYNEQFF
TRBV27,NA,TRBJ2-1,many,TGTGCCAGCACGGCAGGGATTTACAGTGAGCAGTTCTTC,CASTAGIYSEQFF
TRBV5-1,TRBD1,TRBJ2-7,NA,TGCGCCAGCAGCTGGCAGGGGGCAATCTACGAGCAGTACTTC,CASSWQGAIYEQYF
TRBV7-9,NA,TRBJ2-1,NA,TGTGCCAGCGGCATGGCGGGAAAATCCTACAATGAGCAGTTCTTC,CASGMAGKSYNEQFF
TRBV30,NA,TRBJ2-1,many,TGTGCCTGGAGTGTACTGGCCAATGAGCAGTTCTTC,CAWSVLANEQFF